The 15 T cell receptor beta chains presented below share a single source sample, sequenced in a study of blood T cell repertoires in COVID-19. Generated by immunoSEQ multiplex PCR, the TCRdb table keeps only in-frame clones and is missing some. The sample lists around 60,000 clones; about nine tenths were seen once. Input material: peripheral blood. Receptors originate from a woman over 75 with acute or convalescent COVID-19.

Only a few counts were recorded for this clone. The chain employs TRBV5-1 and TRBJ2-7; 8 bases are shared with TRBD2. V dropped 4 bases and J dropped 4; count of bases not matched to a gene: 7. This CDR3 comprises 14 residues. Germline loops: CDR1 SGHRS, CDR2 YFSETQ. The CDR3 DNA sequence: TGCGCCAGCAGCCCGGGACTAGGAAGGTACGAGCAGTACTTC. Its protein is CASSPGLGRYEQYF.

The chain uses TRBV19 and TRBJ2-1; D is unresolved. From germline, CDR1 is LNHDA and CDR2 SQIVND (reference sequence). With 1 base removed from V and 0 bases from J, the gap between germline ends came to 10 bases. The CDR3 contains 16 residues. CDR3 nucleotide sequence: TGTGCCAGTAGTATAGTTCACTCGAGCTCCTACAATGAGCAGTTCTTC. Amino acid sequence: CASSIVHSSSYNEQFF.

This clone was found once. The chain is built from TRBV28 and TRBJ1-2; TRBD1 aligns across 8 bases. V lost 5 bases and J lost 4; bases outside the gene matches: 6. This CDR3 spans 14 amino acids. Germline-derived CDR1 and CDR2 are MDHEN and SYDVKM. The CDR3 loop reads CASSRQGFSYGYTF. The DNA for the CDR3 is TGTGCCAGCAGTAGACAGGGGTTTTCCTATGGCTACACCTTC.

The chain joins TRBV30 to TRBJ2-2; D might be TRBD2 (6 bases). This CDR3 is 14 amino acids long. The germline CDR1 and CDR2 sequences are GTSNPN and SVGIG (reference sequence). The germline V and J ends were trimmed by 2 bases and 5 bases, with 12 bases remaining between them. In DNA, the CDR3 is TGTGCCTGGAGTCCGGGGAGGACTACCGGGGAGCTGTTTTTT. This translates into CAWSPGRTTGELFF.

This clone was counted a single time. V usage is TRBV2 and J usage is TRBJ2-3; 8 bases are a match to TRBD1. The ends lost 5 bases at V and 0 bases at J; junction bases unmatched: 16. CDR1 and CDR2 from the germline V gene are SNHLY and FYNNEI. The CDR3 has 19 residues. In DNA form, the CDR3 reads TGTGCCAGCAGTAACCCAGCCAGGACAGGGCGCATAAGCACAGATACGCAGTATTTT. It yields the protein CASSNPARTGRISTDTQYF. Based on the CDR3 plus reference TRBV2 and TRBJ2-3, the full variable domain is EPEVTQTPSHQVTQMGQEVILRCVPISNHLYFYWYRQILGQKVEFLVSFYNNEISEKSEIFDDQFSVERPDGSNFTLKIRSTKLEDSAMYFCASSNPARTGRISTDTQYFGPGTRLTVL.

This clone was counted a few times. This chain connects TRBV29-1 to TRBJ2-3; TRBD2 aligns across 11 bases. Germline CDR1 and CDR2: SQVTM and ANQGSEA. V was pared by 6 bases and J by 2 bases, with 7 bases of the junction left unmatched. The CDR3 sequence is 15 residues long. CDR3 sequence reads: CSVGGTSGYTDTQYF. Here the CDR3 DNA reads TGCAGCGTGGGGGGGACTAGCGGTTACACAGATACGCAGTATTTT.

The rearrangement joins TRBV7-3 to TRBJ1-2; 9 nucleotides match TRBD1. CDR3 length equals 13 residues. Germline loops: CDR1 SGHTA, CDR2 FQGTGA. Trimming cost V 5 bases and J 8 bases; bases outside gene matches: 6. The DNA of the CDR3 is TGTGCCAGCAGCCTACGACAGGGGGGCGGCTACACCTTC. This codes for CASSLRQGGGYTF.

The V and J genes are TRBV6-6 and TRBJ2-7; TRBD1 matches at 7 bases. The germline CDR1 and CDR2 sequences are MNHNY and SVGAGI (reference sequence). The CDR3 length is 13 residues. Trimming took 8 bases from V and 0 from J; bases not matched to a gene: 4. CDR3 nucleotides: TGTGCCAGCCAGGGACAGAACTCCTACGAGCAGTACTTC. Encoded protein: CASQGQNSYEQYF.

V usage is TRBV6-5 and J usage is TRBJ1-1; D may be TRBD1 (6 bases). There are 15 residues in the CDR3. Germline values: CDR1 MNHEY, CDR2 SVGAGI. Between the trimmed V and J ends, which lost 6 bases and 4 bases, there was a span of 18 bases. The CDR3 loop reads CASSRAGGPGTEAFF. The CDR3 nucleotides read TGTGCCAGCAGCCGGGCGGGGGGGCCGGGCACTGAAGCTTTCTTT.

The rearrangement uses TRBV19 and TRBJ2-5, with D perhaps matching TRBD1 (6 bases). Germline V gene data show CDR1 as LNHDA and CDR2 as SQIVND (reference sequence). Trimming removed 3 bases at V and 2 bases at J, with 19 bases between. The CDR3 runs to 17 residues. The CDR3 DNA follows: TGTGCCAGTAGTATTGGGGCTCAGGGGCTCGTACAAGAGACCCAGTACTTC. Translated, it gives CASSIGAQGLVQETQYF.

The chain carries TRBV19 and TRBJ1-5, with 10 bases matching TRBD1. Unmatched junction bases numbered 6, after V lost 0 bases and J lost 7 bases. Germline V gene data show CDR1 as LNHDA and CDR2 as SQIVND (reference sequence). The CDR3 runs to 16 residues. The CDR3 region has the DNA TGTGCCAGTAGTATAGACCTCGGGACAGGGGTACAGCCCCAGCATTTT. Its protein product is CASSIDLGTGVQPQHF.

V is TRBV19 and J is TRBJ1-5, with D possibly TRBD1 on 6 matching bases. V lost 4 bases, J lost 8 bases, and 18 bases lay in between. CDR3 length: 15 residues. Germline assignment: CDR1 LNHDA and CDR2 SQIVND (reference sequence). The CDR3 bases are TGTGCCAGTAGTACCGGGCGGGGGCTGAGGGAGCCCCAGCATTTT. Translating gives CASSTGRGLREPQHF.

The chain carries TRBV24-1 and TRBJ2-3, with a tentative D call TRBD1 (6 bases). There are 14 residues in the CDR3. Trimming took off 9 bases at V and 6 bases at J, with 18 bases between the two ends. In germline, CDR1 is KGHDR, CDR2 SFDVKD. As DNA, the CDR3 is TGTGCCACCGGGGGCGGAGCCGAAGAGGATACGCAGTATTTT. It yields the protein CATGGGAEEDTQYF.

This sequence joins TRBV24-1 and TRBJ2-2; D is uncertain. The CDR3 runs to 17 residues. The germline V gene encodes CDR1 KGHDR and CDR2 SFDVKD. The V end was cut by 0 bases, the J end by 0 bases, with 10 bases between. This chain's CDR3 is CATSDLSRQSNTGELFF. In DNA form, the CDR3 reads TGTGCCACCAGTGATTTGAGTAGACAATCGAACACCGGGGAGCTGTTTTTT.

V and J are TRBV6-4 and TRBJ2-7; 7 nucleotides align to TRBD1. V gave up 4 bases and J gave up 2 bases; unmatched junction bases: 5. The CDR3 covers 14 residues. CDR1 MRHNA and CDR2 SNTAGT come from the germline V gene. In nucleotides, the CDR3 is TGTGCCAGCAGTGGGGACAGATGGCCCTACGAGCAGTACTTC. Translation gives CASSGDRWPYEQYF.